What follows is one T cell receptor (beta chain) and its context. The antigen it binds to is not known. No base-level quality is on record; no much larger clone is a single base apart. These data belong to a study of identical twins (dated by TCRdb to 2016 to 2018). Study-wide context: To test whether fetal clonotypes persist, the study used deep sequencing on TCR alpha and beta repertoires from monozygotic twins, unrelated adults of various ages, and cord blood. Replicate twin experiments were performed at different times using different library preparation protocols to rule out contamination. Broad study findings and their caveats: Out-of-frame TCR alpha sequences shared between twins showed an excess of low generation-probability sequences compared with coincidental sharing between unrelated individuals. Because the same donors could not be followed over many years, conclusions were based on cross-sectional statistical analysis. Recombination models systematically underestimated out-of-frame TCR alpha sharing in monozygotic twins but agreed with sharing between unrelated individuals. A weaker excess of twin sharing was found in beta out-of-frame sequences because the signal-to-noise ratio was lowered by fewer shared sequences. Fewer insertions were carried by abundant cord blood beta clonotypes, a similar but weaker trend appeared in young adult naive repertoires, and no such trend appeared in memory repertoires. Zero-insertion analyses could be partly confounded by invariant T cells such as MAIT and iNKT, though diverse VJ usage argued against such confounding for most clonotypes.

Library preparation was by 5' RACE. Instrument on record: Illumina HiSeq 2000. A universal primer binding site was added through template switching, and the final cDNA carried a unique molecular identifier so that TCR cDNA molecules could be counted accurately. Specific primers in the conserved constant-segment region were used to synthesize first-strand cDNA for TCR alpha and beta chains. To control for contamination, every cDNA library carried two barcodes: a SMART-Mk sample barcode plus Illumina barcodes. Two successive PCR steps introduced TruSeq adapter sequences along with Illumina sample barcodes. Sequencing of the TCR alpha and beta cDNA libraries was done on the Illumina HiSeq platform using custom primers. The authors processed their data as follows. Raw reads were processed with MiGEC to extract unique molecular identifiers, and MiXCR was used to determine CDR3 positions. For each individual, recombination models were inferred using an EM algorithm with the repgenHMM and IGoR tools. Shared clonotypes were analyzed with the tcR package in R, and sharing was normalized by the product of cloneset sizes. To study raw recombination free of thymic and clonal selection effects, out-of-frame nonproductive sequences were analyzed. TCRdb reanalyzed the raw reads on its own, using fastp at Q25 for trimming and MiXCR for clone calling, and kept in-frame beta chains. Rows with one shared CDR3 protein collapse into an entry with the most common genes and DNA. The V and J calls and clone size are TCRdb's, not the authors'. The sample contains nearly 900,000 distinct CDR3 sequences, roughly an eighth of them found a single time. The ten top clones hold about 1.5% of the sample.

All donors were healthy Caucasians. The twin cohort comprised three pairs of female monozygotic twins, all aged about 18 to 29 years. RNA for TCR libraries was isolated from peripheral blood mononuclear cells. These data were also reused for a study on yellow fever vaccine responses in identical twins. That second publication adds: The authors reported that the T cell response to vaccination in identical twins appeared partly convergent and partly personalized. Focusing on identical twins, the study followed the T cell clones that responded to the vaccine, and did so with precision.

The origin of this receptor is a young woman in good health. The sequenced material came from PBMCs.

CDR3 reads: CASTPRRGNRTEAFF. The nucleotide sequence reads TGTGCCAGCACCCCGAGGAGGGGAAATAGGACTGAAGCTTTCTTT. The rearrangement joined TRBV12-3 or TRBV12-4 to TRBJ1-1, and TRBD1 may be the D gene, going by 5 matching bases. Its CDR3 holds 15 amino acids, cysteine through phenylalanine. Solely the CDR3 DNA is kept, with 45 bases framed from the first base. The V end loses 7 bases and the J end loses 5 bases, and a stretch of 20 bases separates them.